Shown below are 27 T cell receptor beta chains from a single sample sequenced in a study of response to subunit inactivated influenza vaccine. TCRdb passed the RT-PCR reads through MiXCR, listing each CDR3 protein once. The data show approximately 310,000 distinct CDR3 sequences, with just over 20% seen just once and around 9.6% held by the top ten. Here the sequenced sample was PBMCs from blood, taken about 20 months after vaccination. These receptors all stem from a man between 45 and 75 years old who received an inactivated influenza vaccine.

This clonotype turned up a few times. The rearrangement links TRBV11-1 to TRBJ2-2; 8 bases fit TRBD2. V shed 1 base, J shed 1 base, and the junction held 8 bases outside the gene matches. This CDR3 region has 18 residues. CDR1 is SGHAT, CDR2 FQDESV, per germline (reference sequence). The CDR3 loop is CASSLVLSSGLNTGELFF. In DNA, the CDR3 is TGTGCCAGCAGCTTAGTTTTGTCTAGCGGGCTGAACACCGGGGAGCTGTTTTTT. The full variable domain, with the rest looked up from reference TRBV11-1 and TRBJ2-2, is EAEVAQSPRYKITEKSQAVAFWCDPISGHATLYWYRQILGQGPELLVQFQDESVVDDSQLPKDRFSAERLKGVDSTLKIQPAELGDSAMYLCASSLVLSSGLNTGELFFGEGSRLTVL.

This clonotype was seen more than once but under ten times. V gene TRBV12-3 or TRBV12-4 combines with J gene TRBJ2-4, with D perhaps given as TRBD1 or TRBD2 (5 bases each). This CDR3 comprises 14 residues. V was cut by 6 bases and J by 2 bases, with 11 bases left in between. The CDR3 is CASSQTGPKNIQYF. The CDR3 bases are TGTGCCAGCAGCCAGACGGGGCCCAAAAACATTCAGTACTTC.

This clonotype was counted between two and nine times. The rearrangement uses TRBV4-1 and TRBJ1-2; 9 positions match TRBD1. The CDR3 contains 15 residues. The germline gives CDR1 MGHRA, CDR2 YSYEKL. V was pared by 0 bases and J by 8 bases, with 7 bases of the junction left unmatched. DNA for the CDR3: TGCGCCAGCAGCCAAGATGTGACAGGGGGATGGGGCTACACCTTC. Amino acids: CASSQDVTGGWGYTF.

In its sample, this clonotype was seen many times. Here the CDR3 reads CASSLEKGARATEAFF. CDR3 nucleotide sequence: TGCGCCAGCAGCTTGGAAAAGGGGGCGCGCGCCACTGAAGCTTTCTTT. V is TRBV5-1 and J is TRBJ1-1; 7 bases align to TRBD1. Germline V gene lookup returns CDR1 SGHRS and CDR2 YFSETQ. V lost 0 bases to trimming and J lost 4 bases; unmatched junction nucleotides: 9. This CDR3 is 16 amino acids long.

CDR3: CASSEVGLTEAFF. The DNA for the CDR3 is TGTGCCAGCAGTGAGGTCGGATTGACTGAAGCTTTCTTT. The V and J genes are TRBV6-1 and TRBJ1-1; D is unclear. Looked up from germline, CDR1 is MNHNS and CDR2 is SASEGT. V lost 3 bases to trimming and J lost 5 bases, with 10 bases between them. The CDR3 sequence is 13 residues long.

The V gene is TRBV4-2, the J gene TRBJ2-5, with D perhaps TRBD2 (6 bases). Trimming cost V 0 bases and J 5 bases, with 10 bases left between them. Germline CDR1 reads LGHNA; CDR2 reads YNFKEQ. The CDR3 sequence is 14 residues long. CDR3 amino acids: CASSQDAGQETQYF. The CDR3 nucleotides are TGTGCCAGCAGCCAAGATGCGGGGCAGGAGACCCAGTACTTC.

The rearrangement joins TRBV5-1 to TRBJ1-4; 7 bases align to TRBD1. Germline V CDR1 and CDR2: SGHRS, YFSETQ. The V segment lost 1 base and the J segment 2 bases; nucleotides outside the gene matches: 5. This CDR3 is 16 amino acids long. CDR3 sequence reads: CASSLNPQGTNEKLFF. The CDR3 DNA sequence: TGCGCCAGCAGCTTGAATCCACAGGGGACTAATGAAAAACTGTTTTTT.

In this sample, this clonotype turned up a few times. This chain links TRBV7-9 with TRBJ1-2; D uncertain. The V end was cut by 5 bases, the J end by 5 bases, with 12 bases between. In germline, CDR1 is SEHNR, CDR2 FQNEAQ (reference sequence). The CDR3 runs to 13 residues. The CDR3 nucleotides are TGTGCCAGCAGCGAAGACAATAAATATGGCTACACCTTC. Translation gives CASSEDNKYGYTF.

V and J are TRBV20-1 and TRBJ2-3; D remains ambiguous. CDR1 and CDR2 from the germline V gene are DFQATT and SNEGSKA (reference sequence). CDR3 length: 11 amino acids. V was cut by 3 bases and J by 5 bases, with 6 bases left in between. The CDR3 is CSASLGDTQYF. The CDR3 DNA reads as TGCAGTGCTAGTTTGGGAGATACGCAGTATTTT.

The rearrangement joins TRBV24-1 to TRBJ2-1, with TRBD2 matching over 7 bases. Per the germline V gene, CDR1 is KGHDR and CDR2 is SFDVKD. The CDR3 is 15 amino acids. J lost 8 bases, V lost 3 bases, and 9 bases had no gene match. Here the CDR3 DNA reads TGTGCCACCAGTGATCTAGGGACTGGGGGGGATGAGCAGTTCTTC. Its translation: CATSDLGTGGDEQFF.

The chain couples TRBV4-2 to TRBJ1-3; D not certain. Germline loops: CDR1 LGHNA, CDR2 YNFKEQ. V lost 1 base to trimming and J lost 0 bases, with 10 bases between them. This CDR3 is built from 16 residues. CDR3 DNA sequence: TGTGCCAGCAGCCAAGTGCCGACAAGCTCTGGAAACACCATATATTTT. Protein sequence: CASSQVPTSSGNTIYF.

This clonotype was seen at least ten times. This chain joins TRBV12-3 or TRBV12-4 and TRBJ2-3, with D maybe TRBD2 (5 bases). The CDR3 is made up of 14 amino acids. Deletions cut 7 bases from V and 4 bases from J, with 15 bases between. CDR3 residues: CASKVRGPSDTQYF. The CDR3 region has the DNA TGTGCCAGCAAGGTGAGAGGGCCCTCAGATACGCAGTATTTT.

The V call is TRBV29-1, the J call TRBJ1-2, with TRBD1 as a possible D gene (5 bases). Per the germline V gene, CDR1 is SQVTM and CDR2 is ANQGSEA. V dropped 7 bases and J dropped 8 bases, with 20 bases sitting between them. The CDR3 covers 13 residues. The DNA of the CDR3 is TGCAGCGCCTCGCAGGGAGCCGATGTAGGCTACACCTTC. Translating it yields CSASQGADVGYTF.

This clonotype was detected only a few times. The chain couples TRBV5-5 to TRBJ1-2, with D perhaps matching TRBD1 (5 bases). Deletions cut 0 bases from V and 2 bases from J, with 11 bases between. This CDR3 has 15 residues. CDR1 and CDR2 (germline): SGHKS, YYEKEE (reference sequence). Written as DNA, the CDR3 is TGTGCCAGCAGCTTGGCCGGGACGGGAAACTATGGCTACACCTTC. As protein: CASSLAGTGNYGYTF.

In this sample, this clonotype turned up a few times. The gene calls are TRBV7-2 and TRBJ2-7, with D possibly being TRBD2 (7 bases). CDR1 is SGHTA, CDR2 FQGNSA, per germline. CDR3 length equals 16 residues. V was trimmed by 5 bases and J by 4 bases, leaving 21 bases between them. The CDR3 reads CASSDPGGPVPYEQYF. The CDR3 DNA is TGTGCCAGCAGCGACCCCGGGGGGCCCGTCCCTTACGAGCAGTACTTC. Combining the CDR3 with reference TRBV7-2 and TRBJ2-7 gives the whole variable domain GAGVSQSPSNKVTEKGKDVELRCDPISGHTALYWYRQSLGQGLEFLIYFQGNSAPDKSGLPSDRFSAERTGGSVSTLTIQRTQQEDSAVYLCASSDPGGPVPYEQYFGPGTRLTVT.

This clonotype was observed a few times. The V and J genes are TRBV9 and TRBJ1-3; D gene uncertain. The CDR3 is 15 residues long. CDR1 SGDLS and CDR2 YYNGEE come from the germline V gene. V was trimmed by 6 bases and J by 0 bases, leaving 13 bases between them. CDR3: CASTPGGLSGNTIYF. The CDR3 nucleotides are TGTGCCAGCACCCCGGGTGGACTCTCTGGAAACACCATATATTTT.

The sample holds a few counts of this clonotype. The gene calls are TRBV19 and TRBJ2-1; possibly TRBD2 for D (6 bases). The CDR3 has 16 amino acids. Trimming took 0 bases from V and 2 from J, leaving 11 bases between them. CDR1 is LNHDA and CDR2 is SQIVND in the germline V gene (reference sequence). The CDR3: CASSIDRERAYNEQFF. For the CDR3, the DNA is TGTGCCAGTAGTATAGATCGGGAGAGGGCCTACAATGAGCAGTTCTTC.

This clonotype was counted between two and nine times. The chain uses TRBV4-2 and TRBJ2-7; 10 nucleotides line up with TRBD2. Looked up from germline, CDR1 is LGHNA and CDR2 is YNFKEQ. The CDR3 has 16 residues. V shed 3 bases and J 5 bases; nucleotides not matched to a gene: 10. The CDR3 sequence: CASSQVSGRILHEQYF. CDR3 sequence (DNA): TGTGCCAGCAGCCAGGTTAGCGGGAGGATTCTCCACGAGCAGTACTTC.

The gene calls are TRBV12-3 or TRBV12-4 and TRBJ2-7; D might be TRBD1 (6 bases). V was pared by 1 base and J by 6 bases, with 16 bases between. There are 15 residues in the CDR3. For the CDR3, the DNA is TGTGCCAGCAGTTTAGGGATCTCTACAGGGTCCGAGCAGTACTTC. Translated: CASSLGISTGSEQYF.

The rearrangement joins TRBV28 to TRBJ2-1, with a weak D call TRBD1 (6 bases). The CDR3 contains 13 residues. V dropped 5 bases and J dropped 5 bases, with 10 bases sitting between them. Germline values: CDR1 MDHEN, CDR2 SYDVKM. CDR3 amino acids: CASSPRGNNEQFF. CDR3 nucleotides: TGTGCCAGCAGTCCGAGGGGGAACAATGAGCAGTTCTTC.

The chain couples TRBV7-9 to TRBJ2-2; 14 nucleotides align to TRBD2. The ends lost 5 bases at V and 6 bases at J; junction bases unmatched: 2. Germline assignment: CDR1 SEHNR and CDR2 FQNEAQ (reference sequence). The CDR3 loop spans 15 amino acids. The CDR3 nucleotides read TGTGCCAGCAGCCAGGGACTAGCGGGAGCCGGGGAGCTGTTTTTT. This sequence encodes CASSQGLAGAGELFF.

The V gene is TRBV29-1, the J gene TRBJ1-6; 8 bases match TRBD1. CDR3 size: 13 residues. Unmatched junction bases numbered 2, after V lost 4 bases and J lost 6 bases. Germline values: CDR1 SQVTM, CDR2 ANQGSEA. The CDR3 reads CSVGQGTNSPLHF. The CDR3 nucleotides read TGCAGCGTTGGACAGGGGACTAATTCACCCCTCCACTTT.

V and J are TRBV7-9 and TRBJ1-2; TRBD1 might be the D (6 bases). V was clipped by 5 bases and J by 5 bases, with 15 bases between them. The CDR3 length is 14 residues. Germline V CDR1 and CDR2: SEHNR, FQNEAQ (reference sequence). The CDR3 loop is CASSPRQELYGYTF. The CDR3 nucleotides read TGTGCCAGCAGCCCCAGACAGGAACTATATGGCTACACCTTC.

This clonotype has more than one count but fewer than ten. This rearrangement joins TRBV12-3 or TRBV12-4 to TRBJ1-1; D unclear. There are 13 residues in the CDR3. V dropped 3 bases and J dropped 0 bases, with 5 bases sitting between them. In nucleotides, the CDR3 is TGTGCCAGCAGTTTCGTGATGAACACTGAAGCTTTCTTT. Translation gives CASSFVMNTEAFF.

This clonotype was counted a few times. This chain uses TRBV7-2 with TRBJ2-1; a weak D match, TRBD2 (5 bases). From germline, CDR1 is SGHTA and CDR2 FQGNSA. The CDR3 has 14 residues. Trimming left V 3 bases short and J 0 bases short, with 6 bases between. CDR3 region: CASSFTSSYNEQFF. CDR3 nucleotides: TGTGCCAGCAGCTTTACTAGCTCCTACAATGAGCAGTTCTTC.

The J gene is TRBJ2-6, the V gene TRBV7-2; a possible D gene is TRBD2 (5 bases). Germline assignment: CDR1 SGHTA and CDR2 FQGNSA. This CDR3 region has 16 residues. Trimming took off 5 bases at V and 4 bases at J, with 15 bases between the two ends. In DNA, the CDR3 is TGTGCCAGCAGCCCATTCGGGGTAACCGGGGCCAACGTCCTGACTTTC. As protein: CASSPFGVTGANVLTF.

The chain couples TRBV6-5 to TRBJ1-1; a weak D match, TRBD1 (5 bases). CDR3 length: 15 residues. Between the trimmed V and J ends, which lost 0 bases and 2 bases, there was a span of 10 bases. Per germline, CDR1 MNHEY and CDR2 SVGAGI. CDR3 amino acids: CASSYSARGNTEAFF. The CDR3, as DNA: TGTGCCAGCAGTTACTCTGCGAGGGGTAACACTGAAGCTTTCTTT.